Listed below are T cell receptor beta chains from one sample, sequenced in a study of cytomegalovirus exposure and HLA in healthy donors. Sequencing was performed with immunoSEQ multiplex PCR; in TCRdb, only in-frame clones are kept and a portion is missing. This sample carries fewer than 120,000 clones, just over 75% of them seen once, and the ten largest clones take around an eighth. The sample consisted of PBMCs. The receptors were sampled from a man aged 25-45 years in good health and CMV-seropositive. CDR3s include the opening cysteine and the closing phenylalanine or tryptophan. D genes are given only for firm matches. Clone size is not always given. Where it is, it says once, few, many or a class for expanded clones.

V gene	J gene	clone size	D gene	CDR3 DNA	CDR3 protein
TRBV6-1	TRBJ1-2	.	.	TGTGCCAGCAGTGAATCTGGGGGGGGGTATGGCTACACCTTC	CASSESGGGYGYTF
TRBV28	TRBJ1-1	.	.	TGTGCCAGCAGTTCGGGGACTGAAGCTTTCTTT	CASSSGTEAFF
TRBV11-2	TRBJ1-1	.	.	TGTGCCAGCAGCTTAGGTGCAGGGGCCTTCACTGAAGCTTTCTTT	CASSLGAGAFTEAFF
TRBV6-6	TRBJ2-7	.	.	TGTGCCAGCAGTTACGTGGCAGCGTACGAGCAGTACTTC	CASSYVAAYEQYF
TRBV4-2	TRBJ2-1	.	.	TGTGCCAGCAGCCAAGAGTTAGGGGGATACTACAATGAGCAGTTCTTC	CASSQELGGYYNEQFF
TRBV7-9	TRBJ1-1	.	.	TGTGCCAGCAGCTCGTCGGTGAACACTGAAGCTTTCTTT	CASSSSVNTEAFF
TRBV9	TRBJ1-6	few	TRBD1	TGTGCCAGCAGCCCCCGGGACAGGGGGAATTCACCCCTCCACTTT	CASSPRDRGNSPLHF
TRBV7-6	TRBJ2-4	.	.	TGTGCCAGCGACTTAGAGGAGGGGAGCGGCGCCAAAAACATTCAGTACTTC	CASDLEEGSGAKNIQYF
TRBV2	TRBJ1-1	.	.	TGTGCCAGCAGTAAAGACGGAGGGGATAACACTGAAGCTTTCTTT	CASSKDGGDNTEAFF
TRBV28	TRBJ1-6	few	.	TGTGCCAGCAAACGGGGGACCAGCTCCTATAATTCACCCCTCCACTTT	CASKRGTSSYNSPLHF
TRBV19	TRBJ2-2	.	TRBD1	TGTGCCAGTACCACTCGATGGACAGGGGCCACCGGGGAGCTGTTTTTT	CASTTRWTGATGELFF
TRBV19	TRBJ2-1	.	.	TGTGCCAGTAGTATTCCCACAGGGCAGTTCTTC	CASSIPTGQFF
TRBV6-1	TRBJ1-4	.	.	TGTGCCAGCAGTGAACAGGGGAGGGCTTTTGAAAAACTGTTTTTT	CASSEQGRAFEKLFF
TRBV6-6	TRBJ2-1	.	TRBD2	TGTGCCAGCAGTTACCCAGCGGGGGGGACTAGGAATGAGCAGTTCTTC	CASSYPAGGTRNEQFF
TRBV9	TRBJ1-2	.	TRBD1	TGTGCCAGCAGCGCACCGGGACAGGGGCGGTCTAACTATGGCTACACCTTC	CASSAPGQGRSNYGYTF
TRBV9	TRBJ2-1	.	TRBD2	TGTGCCAGCAGCCCTCCACTAGCGGGGGGGCCAGGTGAGCAGTTCTTC	CASSPPLAGGPGEQFF
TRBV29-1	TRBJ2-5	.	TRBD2	TGCAGCGTTGATCCTAGCGGGGGGGCGGGGGAGACCCAGTACTTC	CSVDPSGGAGETQYF
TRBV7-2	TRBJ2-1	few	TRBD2	TGTGCCTCTAGGGCTAGCGGGGGGGCCGGTGAGCAGTTCTTC	CASRASGGAGEQFF
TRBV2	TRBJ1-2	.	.	TGTGCCACCTTCTTGGGGGGGGGCTATGGCTACACCTTC	CATFLGGGYGYTF
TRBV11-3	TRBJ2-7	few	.	TGTGCCAGCAGCCCCCGAAATGGACTGGGGGAGCAGTACTTC	CASSPRNGLGEQYF
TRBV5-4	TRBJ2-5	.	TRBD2	TGTGCCAGCAGCTTCCGGGTAGCGGGGTCTCAAGAGACCCAGTACTTC	CASSFRVAGSQETQYF
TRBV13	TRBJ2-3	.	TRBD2	TGTGCCAGCAGCTTCGGACTAGCGGGGGGGCTGAGCACAGATACGCAGTATTTT	CASSFGLAGGLSTDTQYF
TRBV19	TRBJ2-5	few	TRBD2	TGTGCCAGTAGTATATCTTATAGCGGGACGTACCAAGAGACCCAGTACTTC	CASSISYSGTYQETQYF
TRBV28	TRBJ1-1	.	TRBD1	TGTGCCAGCACCTTAGGGACAGAGAACACTGAAGCTTTCTTT	CASTLGTENTEAFF
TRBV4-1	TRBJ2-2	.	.	TGCGCCAGCAGCCAAGGGGCCTCCGGGGAGCTGTTTTTT	CASSQGASGELFF
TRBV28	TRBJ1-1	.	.	TGTGCCAGCAGCCTGGGGGAGGGCACTGAAGCTTTCTTT	CASSLGEGTEAFF
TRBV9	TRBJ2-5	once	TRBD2	TGTGCCAGCAGCGTAGGGGGGACTAGCGGGGAAGAGACCCAGTACTTC	CASSVGGTSGEETQYF
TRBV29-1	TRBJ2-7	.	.	TGCAGCGTTGATACGAGACAATACTTC	CSVDTRQYF
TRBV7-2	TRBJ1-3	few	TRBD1	TGTGCCAGCAGCTTGGGACAGGCCCCTGTCCGAGGTCATGGAAACACCATATATTTT	CASSLGQAPVRGHGNTIYF
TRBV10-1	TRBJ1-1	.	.	TGCGCCAGCAGTGAGGGCAGGGGAAACCTCGAAGCTTTCTTT	CASSEGRGNLEAFF
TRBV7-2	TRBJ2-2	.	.	TGTGCCAGCAGCTTTGCGGGGAGTGCGAACACCGGGGAGCTGTTTTTT	CASSFAGSANTGELFF
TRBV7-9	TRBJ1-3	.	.	TGTGCCAGCAGACCAGACGGGACTCGGCCGGGAAACACCATATATTTT	CASRPDGTRPGNTIYF
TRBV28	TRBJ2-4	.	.	TGTGCCAGCGGACCGCGGGCCGTTGACAAAAACATTCAGTACTTC	CASGPRAVDKNIQYF
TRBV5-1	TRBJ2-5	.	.	TGCGCCAGCAGCTTAGGGGGGGACACTCAAGAGACCCAGTACTTC	CASSLGGDTQETQYF
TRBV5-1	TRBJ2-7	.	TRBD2	TGCGCCAGCAGCTTGGCACCCGGGGCGGGGGACTCCTACGAGCAGTACTTC	CASSLAPGAGDSYEQYF
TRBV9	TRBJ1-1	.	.	TGTGCCAGCAGCGCCTTAACCGGGACATTCGGCACTGAAGCTTTCTTT	CASSALTGTFGTEAFF
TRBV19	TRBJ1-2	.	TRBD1	TGTGCCAGTAGCCGGGACAGCTACAACTATGGCTACACCTTC	CASSRDSYNYGYTF
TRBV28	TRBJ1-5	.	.	TGTGCCAGCAGTTTAAGTCAGGGGCTGGGATCCGTCAATCAGCCCCAGCATTTT	CASSLSQGLGSVNQPQHF
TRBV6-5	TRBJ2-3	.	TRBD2	TGTGCCAGCAGTACCCAACGGGGGGGCACAGATACGCAGTATTTT	CASSTQRGGTDTQYF
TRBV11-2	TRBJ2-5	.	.	TGTGCCAGCAGCTTCGGGGAGACCCAGTACTTC	CASSFGETQYF
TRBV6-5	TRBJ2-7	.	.	TGTGCCAGCAGTTACGACGAGGTCGGGTACGAGCAGTACTTC	CASSYDEVGYEQYF
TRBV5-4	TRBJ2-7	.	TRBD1	TGTGCCAGCAGCATTAGGACAGGGTTAACCTACGAGCAGTACTTC	CASSIRTGLTYEQYF